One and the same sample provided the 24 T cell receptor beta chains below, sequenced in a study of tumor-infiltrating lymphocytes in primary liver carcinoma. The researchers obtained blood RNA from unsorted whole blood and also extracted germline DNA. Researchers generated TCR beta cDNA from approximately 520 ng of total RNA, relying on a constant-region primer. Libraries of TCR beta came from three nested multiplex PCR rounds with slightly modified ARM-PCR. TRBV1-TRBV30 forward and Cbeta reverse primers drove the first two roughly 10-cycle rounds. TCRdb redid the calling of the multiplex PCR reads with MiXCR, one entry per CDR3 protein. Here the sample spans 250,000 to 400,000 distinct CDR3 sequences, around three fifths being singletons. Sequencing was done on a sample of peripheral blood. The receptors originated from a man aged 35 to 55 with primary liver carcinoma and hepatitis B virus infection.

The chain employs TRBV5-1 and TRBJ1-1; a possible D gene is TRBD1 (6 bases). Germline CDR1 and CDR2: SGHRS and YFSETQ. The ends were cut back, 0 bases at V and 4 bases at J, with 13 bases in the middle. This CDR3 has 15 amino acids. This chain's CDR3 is CASSLGWTVSTEAFF. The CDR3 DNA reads TGCGCCAGCAGCTTGGGTTGGACAGTCTCCACTGAAGCTTTCTTT.

The CDR3 nucleotides read TGTGCCAGCAGCTTGGTAGGGGCAGGGGCTCTAGATCAGCCCCAGCATTTT. Its translation: CASSLVGAGALDQPQHF. The V and J genes are TRBV5-8 and TRBJ1-5; D possibly corresponds to TRBD1 (6 bases). CDR3 length: 17 residues. Germline V lookup: CDR1 SGHTS, CDR2 YDEGEE. V gave up 0 bases and J gave up 5 bases, with 18 bases separating them. The full variable domain, its missing parts supplied by reference TRBV5-8 and TRBJ1-5, is EAGVTQSPTHLIKTRGQQATLRCSPISGHTSVYWYQQALGLGLQFLLWYDEGEERNRGNFPPRFSGRQFPNYSSELNVNALELEDSALYLCASSLVGAGALDQPQHFGDGTRLSIL.

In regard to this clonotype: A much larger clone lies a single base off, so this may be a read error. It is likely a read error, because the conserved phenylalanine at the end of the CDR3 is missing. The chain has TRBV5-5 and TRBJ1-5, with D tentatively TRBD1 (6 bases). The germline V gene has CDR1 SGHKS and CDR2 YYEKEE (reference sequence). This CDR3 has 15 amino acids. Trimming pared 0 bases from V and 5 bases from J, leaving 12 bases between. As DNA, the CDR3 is TGTGCCAGCAGCTTGGATACAGGGTACGATCAGCCCCAGCATTAT. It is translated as CASSLDTGYDQPQHY.

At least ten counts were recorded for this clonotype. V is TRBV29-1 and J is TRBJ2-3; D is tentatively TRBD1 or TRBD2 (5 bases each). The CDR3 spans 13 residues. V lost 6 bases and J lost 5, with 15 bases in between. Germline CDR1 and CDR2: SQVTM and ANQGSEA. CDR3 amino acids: CSVGDGRGDTQYF. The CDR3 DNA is TGCAGCGTGGGGGACGGTCGAGGAGATACGCAGTATTTT.

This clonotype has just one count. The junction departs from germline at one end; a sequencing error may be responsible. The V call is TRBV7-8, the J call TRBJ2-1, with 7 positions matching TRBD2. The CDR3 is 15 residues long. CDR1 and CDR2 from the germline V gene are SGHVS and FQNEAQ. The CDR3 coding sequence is TGTACCAGCGGGGCCTCTATTAGCTCCTACAATGAGCAGTTCTTC. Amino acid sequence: CTSGASISSYNEQFF. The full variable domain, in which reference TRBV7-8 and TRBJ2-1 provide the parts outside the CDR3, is GAGVSQSPRYKVAKRGQDVALRCDPISGHVSLFWYQQALGQGPEFLTYFQNEAQLDKSGLPSDRFFAERPEGSVSTLKIQRTQQEDSAVYLCTSGASISSYNEQFFGPGTRLTVL.

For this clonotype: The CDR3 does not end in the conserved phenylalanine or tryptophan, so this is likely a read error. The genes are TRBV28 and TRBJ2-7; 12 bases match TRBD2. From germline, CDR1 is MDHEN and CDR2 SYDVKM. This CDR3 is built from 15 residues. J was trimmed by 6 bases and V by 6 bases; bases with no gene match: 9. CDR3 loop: CASSPGLAGQGEQYL. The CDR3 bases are TGTGCCAGCAGCCCTGGACTAGCGGGACAGGGCGAGCAGTACCTC.

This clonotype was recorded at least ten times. The CDR3 loop reads CASSFSGRGNNEQFF. CDR3 coding DNA: TGTGCCAGCAGCTTTAGCGGGAGGGGGAACAATGAGCAGTTCTTC. The chain joins TRBV11-1 to TRBJ2-1; 11 nucleotides line up with TRBD2. The CDR3 is 15 residues long. V lost 3 bases to trimming and J lost 5 bases; unmatched junction nucleotides: 3. The germline V gene has CDR1 SGHAT and CDR2 FQDESV (reference sequence).

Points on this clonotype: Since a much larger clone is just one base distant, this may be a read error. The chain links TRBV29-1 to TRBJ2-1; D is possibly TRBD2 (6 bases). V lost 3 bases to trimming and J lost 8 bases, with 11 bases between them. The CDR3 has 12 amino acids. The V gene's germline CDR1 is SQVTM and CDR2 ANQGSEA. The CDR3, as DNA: TGCAGCGTTGACAGGGACTTCGATGAGCAGTTCTTC. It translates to CSVDRDFDEQFF.

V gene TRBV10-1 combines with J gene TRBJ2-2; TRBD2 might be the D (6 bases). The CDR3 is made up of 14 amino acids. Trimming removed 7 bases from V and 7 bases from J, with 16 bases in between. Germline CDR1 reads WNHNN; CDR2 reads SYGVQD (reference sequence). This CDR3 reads CASNGGKHIGELFF. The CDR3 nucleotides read TGCGCCAGCAATGGAGGGAAGCACATCGGGGAGCTGTTTTTT.

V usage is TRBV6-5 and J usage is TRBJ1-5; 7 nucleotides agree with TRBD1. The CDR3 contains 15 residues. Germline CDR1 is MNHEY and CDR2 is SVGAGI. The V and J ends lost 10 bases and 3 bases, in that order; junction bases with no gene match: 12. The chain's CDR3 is CANSLRQGTNQPQHF. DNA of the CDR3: TGTGCCAACAGCCTCCGACAGGGTACCAATCAGCCCCAGCATTTT.

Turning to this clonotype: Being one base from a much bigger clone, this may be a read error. CDR3 loop: CASSYCRLSSYNEQFF. The CDR3 coding sequence is TGTGCCAGCAGTTACTGTCGGCTAAGCTCCTACAATGAGCAGTTCTTC. The chain couples TRBV6-2 or TRBV6-3 to TRBJ2-1; D unclear. V was shortened by 1 base and J by 0 bases, with 10 bases between the two germline ends. The CDR3 is 16 amino acids. Germline values: CDR1 MNHEY, CDR2 SVGEGT.

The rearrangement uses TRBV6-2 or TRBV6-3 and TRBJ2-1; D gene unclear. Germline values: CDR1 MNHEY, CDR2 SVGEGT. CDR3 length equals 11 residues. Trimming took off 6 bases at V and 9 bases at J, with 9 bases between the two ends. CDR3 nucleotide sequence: TGTGCCAGCAGATTTGTGGCTGAGCAGTTCTTC. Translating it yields CASRFVAEQFF.

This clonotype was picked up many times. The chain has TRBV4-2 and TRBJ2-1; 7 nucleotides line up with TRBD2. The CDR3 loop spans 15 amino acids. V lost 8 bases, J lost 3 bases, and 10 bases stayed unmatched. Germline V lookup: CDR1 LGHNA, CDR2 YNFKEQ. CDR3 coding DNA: TGTGCCAGCCGAACAGGACGGGAGGACTACAATGAGCAGTTCTTC. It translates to CASRTGREDYNEQFF.

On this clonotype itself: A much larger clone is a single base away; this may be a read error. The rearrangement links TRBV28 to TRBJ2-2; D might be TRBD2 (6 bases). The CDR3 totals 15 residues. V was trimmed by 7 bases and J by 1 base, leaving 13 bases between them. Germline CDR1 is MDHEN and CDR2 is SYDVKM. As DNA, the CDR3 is TGTGCCAGCAAGGATGGGGGACTGAACACCGGGGAGCTGTTTTTT. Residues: CASKDGGLNTGELFF. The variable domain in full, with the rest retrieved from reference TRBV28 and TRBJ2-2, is DVKVTQSSRYLVKRTGEKVFLECVQDMDHENMFWYRQDPGLGLRLIYFSYDVKMKEKGDIPEGYSVSREKKERFSLILESASTNQTSMYLCASKDGGLNTGELFFGEGSRLTVL.

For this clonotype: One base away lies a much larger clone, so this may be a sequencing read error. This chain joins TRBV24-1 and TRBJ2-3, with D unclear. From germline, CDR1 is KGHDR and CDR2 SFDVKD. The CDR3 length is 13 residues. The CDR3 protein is CTTSDLYTDTQYF. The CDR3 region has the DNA TGTACCACCAGTGATCTATACACAGATACGCAGTATTTT.

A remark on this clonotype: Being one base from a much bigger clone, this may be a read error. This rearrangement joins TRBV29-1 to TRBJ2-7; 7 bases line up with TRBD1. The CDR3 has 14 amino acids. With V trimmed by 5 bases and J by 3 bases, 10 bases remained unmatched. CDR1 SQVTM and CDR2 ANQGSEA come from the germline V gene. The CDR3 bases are TGCAGCGTTAGAACCGGGACAGAGGGCTACGAGCAGTACTTC. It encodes CSVRTGTEGYEQYF.

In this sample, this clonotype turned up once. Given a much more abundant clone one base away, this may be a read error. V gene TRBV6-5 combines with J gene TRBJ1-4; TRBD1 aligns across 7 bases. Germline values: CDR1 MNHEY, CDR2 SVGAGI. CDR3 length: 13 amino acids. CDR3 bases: TGTGCCAGCAGTCCCGGGACAGTTGAAAGACTGTTTTTT. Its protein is CASSPGTVERLFF.

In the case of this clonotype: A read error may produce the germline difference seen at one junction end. CDR3 sequence reads: CASSLQGLAGSTGTQYF. In nucleotides, the CDR3 is TGTGCCAGCAGTCTCCAGGGGCTAGCGGGGAGCACAGGTACGCAGTATTTT. This chain uses TRBV6-5 with TRBJ2-3; 9 nucleotides match TRBD2. This CDR3 contains 17 residues. Germline assignment: CDR1 MNHEY and CDR2 SVGAGI.

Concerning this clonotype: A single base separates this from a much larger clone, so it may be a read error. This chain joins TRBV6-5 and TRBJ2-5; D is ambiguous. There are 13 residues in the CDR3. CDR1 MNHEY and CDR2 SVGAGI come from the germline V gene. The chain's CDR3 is CAISYSIGETQYF. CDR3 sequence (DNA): TGTGCCATCAGTTACTCGATTGGCGAGACCCAGTACTTC.

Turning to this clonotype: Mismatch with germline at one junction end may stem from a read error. CDR3 sequence: CASTLGYNYEQYF. The CDR3 nucleotides are TGTGCCAGCACTTTAGGGTACAACTACGAGCAGTACTTC. This sequence joins TRBV28 and TRBJ2-7; D ambiguous. CDR1 and CDR2 (germline): MDHEN, SYDVKM. This CDR3 has 13 residues.

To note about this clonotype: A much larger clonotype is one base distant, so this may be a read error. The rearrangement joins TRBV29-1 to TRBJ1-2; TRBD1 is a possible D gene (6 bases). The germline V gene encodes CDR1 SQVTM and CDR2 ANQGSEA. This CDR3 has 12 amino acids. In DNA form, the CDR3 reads TGCAGCATTGAGGGGGGCCCTCCGGGCTACACCTTC. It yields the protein CSIEGGPPGYTF.

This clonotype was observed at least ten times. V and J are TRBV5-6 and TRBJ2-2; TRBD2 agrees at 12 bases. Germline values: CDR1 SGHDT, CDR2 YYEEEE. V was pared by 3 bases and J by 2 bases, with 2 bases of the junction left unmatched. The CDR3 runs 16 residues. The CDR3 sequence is CASSWTSGTNTGELFF. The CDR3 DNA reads TGTGCCAGCAGCTGGACTAGCGGGACCAACACCGGGGAGCTGTTTTTT.

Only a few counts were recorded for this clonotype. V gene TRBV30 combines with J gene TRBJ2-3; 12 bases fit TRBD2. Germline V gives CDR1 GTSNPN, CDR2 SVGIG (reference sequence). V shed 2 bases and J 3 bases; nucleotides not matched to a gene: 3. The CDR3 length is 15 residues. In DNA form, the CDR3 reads TGTGCCTGGAGTTCCACTAGCGGGAGGACAGATACGCAGTATTTT. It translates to CAWSSTSGRTDTQYF.

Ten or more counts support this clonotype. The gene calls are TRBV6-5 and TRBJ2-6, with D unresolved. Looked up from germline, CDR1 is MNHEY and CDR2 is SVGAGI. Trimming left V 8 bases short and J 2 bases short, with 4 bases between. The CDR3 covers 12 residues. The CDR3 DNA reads TGTGCCAGCCGGGCTGGGGCCAACGTCCTGACTTTC. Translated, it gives CASRAGANVLTF.